The rows below give T cell receptor beta chains drawn from one sample of a study of shared clonotypes between healthy human individuals. The assay was immunoSEQ multiplex PCR, and TCRdb's table has in-frame clones only and misses some. The sample carries almost 700,000 clones, about 91% recorded once. The sequenced sample consisted of naive CD8+ T cells sorted from blood. These receptors were taken from a man aged 25 to 40 in good health. Each CDR3 is given with its conserved first and last residue. D genes are given only for firm matches. Size is omitted from some rows. Given values are once, few, many or a class for expanded clones.

. TRBJ2-5 . TRBV15 CATSRDAVGPTETQYF TGTGCCACCAGCAGAGACGCGGTTGGGCCTACTGAGACCCAGTACTTC
TRBD1 TRBJ1-1 . TRBV28 CASSPRDRAVNTEAFF TGTGCCAGCAGTCCACGGGACAGGGCGGTGAACACTGAAGCTTTCTTT
TRBD2 TRBJ2-7 . TRBV5-1 CASSLGLAGPYEQYF TGCGCCAGCAGCTTGGGACTAGCGGGCCCCTACGAGCAGTACTTC
TRBD2 TRBJ2-7 . TRBV6-6 CASSYGEGYEQYF TGTGCCAGCAGTTACGGGGAGGGCTACGAGCAGTACTTC
. TRBJ2-1 once TRBV5-6 CASSLLRGNEQFF TGTGCCAGCAGCTTGTTGAGGGGGAATGAGCAGTTCTTC
. TRBJ2-3 . TRBV21-1 CASRDNLQYF TGTGCCAGCAGGGACAACCTGCAGTATTTT
. TRBJ2-1 . TRBV27 CASSLIGYNEQFF TGTGCCAGCAGTCTTATCGGCTACAATGAGCAGTTCTTC
TRBD2 TRBJ2-2 many TRBV10-1 CASSALAGGTGELFF TGCGCCAGCAGCGCGCTAGCGGGCGGGACCGGGGAGCTGTTTTTT
TRBD1 TRBJ2-7 once TRBV9 CASNVQGQQYSYEQYF TGTGCCAGCAACGTCCAGGGACAGCAATACTCCTACGAGCAGTACTTC
TRBD2 TRBJ2-3 . TRBV10-3 CAIGLPGLAGDTQYF TGTGCCATCGGATTACCGGGACTAGCGGGAGATACGCAGTATTTT
TRBD2 TRBJ2-3 . TRBV14 CASRPRTSSTDTQYF TGTGCCAGCAGACCAAGGACTAGCAGCACAGATACGCAGTATTTT
. TRBJ2-1 . TRBV29-1 CSVEKASYNEQFF TGCAGCGTTGAAAAGGCCTCCTACAATGAGCAGTTCTTC
. TRBJ2-7 . TRBV4-1 CASSQERSAGYEQYF TGCGCCAGCAGCCAAGAAAGGAGTGCAGGCTACGAGCAGTACTTC
. TRBJ2-1 . TRBV28 CASSLSPASSYNEQFF TGTGCCAGCAGTTTATCCCCAGCTAGCTCCTACAATGAGCAGTTCTTC
. TRBJ2-4 once TRBV4-3 CASSPKRTGIQYF TGCGCCAGCAGCCCTAAACGCACAGGCATTCAGTACTTC
. TRBJ2-7 . TRBV19 CASSIATFGGEQYF TGTGCCAGTAGTATAGCCACCTTTGGGGGTGAGCAGTACTTC
. TRBJ2-2 . TRBV9 CASSGSGTRNTGELFF TGTGCCAGCAGCGGCTCCGGGACAAGGAACACCGGGGAGCTGTTTTTT
. TRBJ2-2 . TRBV27 CASSLELAGELFF TGTGCCAGCAGTTTAGAACTAGCCGGGGAGCTGTTTTTT
. TRBJ2-7 few TRBV6-1 CASNQGGASYEQYF TGTGCCAGCAATCAGGGGGGGGCTAGCTACGAGCAGTACTTC
. TRBJ2-1 . TRBV11-3 CASSSSSGPPAEQFF TGTGCCAGCAGCTCGTCATCCGGGCCCCCGGCTGAGCAGTTCTTC
TRBD2 TRBJ2-1 once TRBV15 CATSGGLAGVGMFF TGTGCCACCAGCGGCGGACTAGCGGGTGTGGGGATGTTCTTC
TRBD1 TRBJ1-5 . TRBV4-1 CASSLLPGGTDNQPQHF TGCGCCAGCAGCCTCCTCCCCGGGGGGACAGACAATCAGCCCCAGCATTTT
. TRBJ2-2 . TRBV28 CASSPRQVTGELFF TGTGCCAGCAGTCCTCGACAGGTCACCGGGGAGCTGTTTTTT
TRBD1 TRBJ2-7 . TRBV7-9 CASSLSGTGGPEQYF TGTGCCAGCAGCTTGTCCGGGACAGGGGGCCCCGAGCAGTACTTC